The 6 T cell receptor beta chains below all came from one sample that was sequenced in a study of shared clonotypes between healthy human individuals. The method was immunoSEQ multiplex PCR; TCRdb's version includes in-frame clones alone and lacks a portion of them. Here the sample spans 850,000 to 1,100,000 clones, 60% to 80% being singletons. Sequencing input: memory CD4+ T cells from PBMCs. Subset specified: CD45RA-negative fraction. These receptors were obtained from a man between 18 and 35 years old in good health. Some clones in this sample may be carry-over from other donors' samples.

This clone appeared a few times. The V call is TRBV6-1, the J call TRBJ1-2; D not certain. The CDR3 contains 12 residues. CDR1 is MNHNS, CDR2 SASEGT, per germline. V was cut by 7 bases and J by 1 base, with 7 bases left in between. CDR3 coding DNA: TGTGCCAGCATGCCCGTTAACTATGGCTACACCTTC. Translating gives CASMPVNYGYTF.

On this clone itself: A read error is likely here: a far larger clone is one base away. Other DNA variants within this sample encode the same CDR3. V and J are TRBV6-5 and TRBJ2-7; 9 bases match TRBD1. This CDR3 has 15 residues. CDR1 and CDR2 from the germline V gene are MNHEY and SVGAGI. V was pared by 2 bases and J by 3 bases, with 5 bases of the junction left unmatched. The CDR3 is CASSYPGQGNYEQYF. CDR3 coding DNA: TGTGCCAGCAGTTACCCAGGACAGGGGAACTACGAGCAGTACTTC.

This chain joins TRBV7-6 and TRBJ2-7, with unresolved D. The CDR3 has 13 residues. V shed 0 bases and J shed 4 bases, with 7 bases lying between them. CDR1 SGHVS and CDR2 FNYEAQ come from the germline V gene. The CDR3 spells CASSLARVYEQYF. CDR3 DNA sequence: TGTGCCAGCAGCTTAGCGAGAGTTTACGAGCAGTACTTC.

J is TRBJ2-6 and V is TRBV5-4; no clear D gene. There are 14 residues in the CDR3. CDR1 and CDR2 from the germline V gene are SGHNT and YYREEE (reference sequence). V was trimmed by 3 bases and J by 0 bases, leaving 4 bases between them. The DNA for the CDR3 is TGTGCCAGCAGCTCCAGCTCTGGGGCCAACGTCCTGACTTTC. It yields the protein CASSSSSGANVLTF.

The chain carries TRBV14 and TRBJ1-4; maybe TRBD1 (5 bases). From germline, CDR1 is SGHDN and CDR2 FVKESK. CDR3 length equals 15 residues. V was shortened by 4 bases and J by 8 bases, with 17 bases between the two germline ends. CDR3 sequence reads: CASSLRQGLGEKLFF. The CDR3 region has the DNA TGTGCCAGCAGCCTTCGCCAGGGCCTTGGCGAAAAACTGTTTTTT. Full variable domain (missing parts from reference TRBV14 and TRBJ1-4): EAGVTQFPSHSVIEKGQTVTLRCDPISGHDNLYWYRRVMGKEIKFLLHFVKESKQDESGMPNNRFLAERTGGTYSTLKVQPAELEDSGVYFCASSLRQGLGEKLFFGSGTQLSVL.

The J gene is TRBJ2-5, the V gene TRBV28; 9 nucleotides line up with TRBD1. Germline loops: CDR1 MDHEN, CDR2 SYDVKM. CDR3 length: 13 residues. The ends lost 6 bases at V and 5 bases at J; junction bases unmatched: 4. Here the CDR3 reads CASRGTGRETQYF. In DNA, the CDR3 is TGTGCCAGCAGGGGGACAGGGAGGGAGACCCAGTACTTC.